This T cell receptor (beta chain) originates from a study of blood T cell repertoires in COVID-19. Profiling relied on immunoSEQ multiplex PCR, and the TCRdb table lists in-frame clones only, not all of them. This sample has about 310,000 clones, with 85% found just once. Losses at the gene ends were 3 bases for V and 1 base for J; bases not matched to a gene: 7. The CDR3 covers 18 residues. From germline, CDR1 is LGHNA and CDR2 YSLEER. The V call is TRBV4-3, the J call TRBJ2-7, with 15 nucleotides matching TRBD2. The source material was PBMCs or T cells enriched from blood (not recorded which). This receptor was obtained from a woman in her thirties who had been exposed to COVID-19. For the CDR3, the DNA is TGCGCCAGCAGCCAGGGACTAGCGGGGGGCCTACGATCCTACGAGCAGTACTTC. Its translation: CASSQGLAGGLRSYEQYF.